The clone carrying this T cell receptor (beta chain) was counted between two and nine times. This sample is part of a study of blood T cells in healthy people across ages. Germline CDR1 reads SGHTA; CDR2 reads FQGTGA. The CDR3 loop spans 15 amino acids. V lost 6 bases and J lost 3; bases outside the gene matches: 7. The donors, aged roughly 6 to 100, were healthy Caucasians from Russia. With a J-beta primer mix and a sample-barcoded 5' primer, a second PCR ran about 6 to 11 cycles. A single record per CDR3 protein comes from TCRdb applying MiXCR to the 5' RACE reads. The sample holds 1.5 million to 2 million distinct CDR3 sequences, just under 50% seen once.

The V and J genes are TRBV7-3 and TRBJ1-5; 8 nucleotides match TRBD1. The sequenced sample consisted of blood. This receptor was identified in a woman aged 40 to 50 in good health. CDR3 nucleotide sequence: TGTGCCAGCAGATTGTCGGACAGGGACAATCAGCCCCAGCATTTT. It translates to CASRLSDRDNQPQHF.